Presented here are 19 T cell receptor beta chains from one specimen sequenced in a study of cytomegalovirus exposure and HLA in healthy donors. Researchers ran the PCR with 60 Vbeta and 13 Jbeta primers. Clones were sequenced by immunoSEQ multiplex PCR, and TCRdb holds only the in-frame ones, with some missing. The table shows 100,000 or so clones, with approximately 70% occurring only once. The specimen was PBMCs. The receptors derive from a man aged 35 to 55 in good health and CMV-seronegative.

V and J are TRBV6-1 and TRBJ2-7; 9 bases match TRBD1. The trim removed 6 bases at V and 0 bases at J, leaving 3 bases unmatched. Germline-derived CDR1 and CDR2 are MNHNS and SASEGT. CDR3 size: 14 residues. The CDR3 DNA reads TGTGCCAGCAGGAGGGACAGGGCCTCCTACGAGCAGTACTTC. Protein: CASRRDRASYEQYF.

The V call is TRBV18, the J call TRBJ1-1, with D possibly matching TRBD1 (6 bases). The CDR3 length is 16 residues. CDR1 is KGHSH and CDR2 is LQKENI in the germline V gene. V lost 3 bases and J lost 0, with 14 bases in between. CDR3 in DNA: TGTGCCAGCTCACCGAGAGTGGGACACTTGAACACTGAAGCTTTCTTT. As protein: CASSPRVGHLNTEAFF.

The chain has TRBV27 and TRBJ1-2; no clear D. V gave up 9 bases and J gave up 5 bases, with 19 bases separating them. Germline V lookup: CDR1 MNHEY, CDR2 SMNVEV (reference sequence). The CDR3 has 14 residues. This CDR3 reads CASKMRSHSYGYTF. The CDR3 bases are TGTGCCAGTAAAATGAGGTCCCACTCTTATGGCTACACCTTC.

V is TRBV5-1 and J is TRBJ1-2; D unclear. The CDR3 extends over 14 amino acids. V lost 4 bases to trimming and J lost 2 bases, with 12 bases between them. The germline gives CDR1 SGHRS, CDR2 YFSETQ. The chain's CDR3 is CASSPPGLNYGYTF. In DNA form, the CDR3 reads TGCGCCAGCAGCCCCCCTGGACTGAACTATGGCTACACCTTC.

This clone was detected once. The CDR3 DNA reads as TGTGCCAGCAGTGAGGTCCTGGGGGGAGATTCCCCCTGGCCGAATGAAAAACTGTTTTTT. This translates into CASSEVLGGDSPWPNEKLFF. This rearrangement joins TRBV2 to TRBJ1-4, with a weak D call TRBD1 (5 bases). From germline, CDR1 is SNHLY and CDR2 FYNNEI. V was trimmed by 3 bases and J by 5 bases, leaving 28 bases between them. The CDR3 spans 20 residues. Full variable domain (remainder filled in from reference TRBV2 and TRBJ1-4): EPEVTQTPSHQVTQMGQEVILRCVPISNHLYFYWYRQILGQKVEFLVSFYNNEISEKSEIFDDQFSVERPDGSNFTLKIRSTKLEDSAMYFCASSEVLGGDSPWPNEKLFFGSGTQLSVL.

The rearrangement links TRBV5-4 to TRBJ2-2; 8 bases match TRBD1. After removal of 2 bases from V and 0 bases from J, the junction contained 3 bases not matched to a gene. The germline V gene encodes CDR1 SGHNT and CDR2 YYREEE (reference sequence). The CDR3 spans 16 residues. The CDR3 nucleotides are TGTGCCAGCAGCTTTACGACAGGGGCGAACACCGGGGAGCTGTTTTTT. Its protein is CASSFTTGANTGELFF.

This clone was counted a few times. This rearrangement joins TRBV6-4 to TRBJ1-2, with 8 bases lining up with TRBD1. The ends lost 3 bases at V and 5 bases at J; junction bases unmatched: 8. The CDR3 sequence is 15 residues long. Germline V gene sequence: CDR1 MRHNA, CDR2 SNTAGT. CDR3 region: CASSERTGRGYGYTF. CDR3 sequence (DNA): TGTGCCAGCAGTGAAAGGACAGGGAGGGGATATGGCTACACCTTC.

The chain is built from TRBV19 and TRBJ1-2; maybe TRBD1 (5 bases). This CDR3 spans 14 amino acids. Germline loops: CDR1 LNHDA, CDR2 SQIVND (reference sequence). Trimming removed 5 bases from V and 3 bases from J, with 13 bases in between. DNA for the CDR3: TGTGCCAGTAGTCTAAGTGGCAGGGACTATGGCTACACCTTC. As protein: CASSLSGRDYGYTF.

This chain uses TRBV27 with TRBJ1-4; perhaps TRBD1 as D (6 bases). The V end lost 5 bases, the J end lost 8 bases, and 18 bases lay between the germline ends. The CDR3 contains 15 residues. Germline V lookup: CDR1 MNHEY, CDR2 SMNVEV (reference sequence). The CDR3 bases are TGTGCCAGCAGTCTTCAGGGGTTCTTAGGGGAAAAACTGTTTTTT. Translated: CASSLQGFLGEKLFF.

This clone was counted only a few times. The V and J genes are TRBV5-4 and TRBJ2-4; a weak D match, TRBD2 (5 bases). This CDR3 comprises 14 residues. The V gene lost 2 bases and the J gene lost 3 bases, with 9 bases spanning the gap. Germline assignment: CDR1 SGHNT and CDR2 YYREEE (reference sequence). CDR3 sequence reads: CASSFRGGKNIQYF. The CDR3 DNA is TGTGCCAGCAGCTTTCGGGGTGGCAAAAACATTCAGTACTTC.

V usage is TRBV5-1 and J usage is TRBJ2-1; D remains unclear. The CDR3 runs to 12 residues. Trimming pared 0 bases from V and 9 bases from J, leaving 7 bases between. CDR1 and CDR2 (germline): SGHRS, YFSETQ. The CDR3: CASSLDEFEQFF. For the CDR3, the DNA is TGCGCCAGCAGCTTGGATGAGTTTGAGCAGTTCTTC.

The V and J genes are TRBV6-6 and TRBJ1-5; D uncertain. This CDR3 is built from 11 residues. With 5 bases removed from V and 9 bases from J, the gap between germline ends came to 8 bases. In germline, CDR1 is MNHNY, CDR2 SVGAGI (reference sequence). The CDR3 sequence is CASSALGPQHF. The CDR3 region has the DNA TGTGCCAGCAGTGCACTTGGGCCCCAGCATTTT.

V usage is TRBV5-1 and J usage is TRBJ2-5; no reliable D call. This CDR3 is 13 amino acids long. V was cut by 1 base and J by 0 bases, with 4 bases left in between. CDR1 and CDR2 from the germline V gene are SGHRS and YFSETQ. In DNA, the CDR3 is TGCGCCAGCAGCTTGAGCAACCAAGAGACCCAGTACTTC. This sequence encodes CASSLSNQETQYF.

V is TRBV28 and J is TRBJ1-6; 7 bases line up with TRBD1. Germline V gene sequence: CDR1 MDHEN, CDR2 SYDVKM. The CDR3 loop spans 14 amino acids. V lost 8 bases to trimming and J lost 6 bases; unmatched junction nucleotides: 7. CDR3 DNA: TGTGCCAGCCTTACGGGACAGTTTAATTCACCCCTCCACTTT. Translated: CASLTGQFNSPLHF.

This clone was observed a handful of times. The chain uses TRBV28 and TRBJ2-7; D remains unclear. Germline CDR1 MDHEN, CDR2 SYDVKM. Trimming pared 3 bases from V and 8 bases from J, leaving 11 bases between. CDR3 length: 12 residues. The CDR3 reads CASSFALAKQYF. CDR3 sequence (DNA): TGTGCCAGCAGTTTCGCCCTGGCCAAGCAGTACTTC.

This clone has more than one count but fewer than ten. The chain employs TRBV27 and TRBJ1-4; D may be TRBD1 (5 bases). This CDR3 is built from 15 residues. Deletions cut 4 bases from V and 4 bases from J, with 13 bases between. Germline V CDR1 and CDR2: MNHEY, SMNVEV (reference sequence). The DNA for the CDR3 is TGTGCCAGCAGTTCACTGACAGAGTATAATGAAAAACTGTTTTTT. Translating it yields CASSSLTEYNEKLFF.

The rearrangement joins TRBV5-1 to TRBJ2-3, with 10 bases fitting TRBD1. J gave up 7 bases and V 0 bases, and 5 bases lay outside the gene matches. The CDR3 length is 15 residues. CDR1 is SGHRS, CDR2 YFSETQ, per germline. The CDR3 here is CASSLARGQGNTQYF. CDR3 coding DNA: TGCGCCAGCAGCTTGGCCAGGGGACAGGGGAATACGCAGTATTTT.

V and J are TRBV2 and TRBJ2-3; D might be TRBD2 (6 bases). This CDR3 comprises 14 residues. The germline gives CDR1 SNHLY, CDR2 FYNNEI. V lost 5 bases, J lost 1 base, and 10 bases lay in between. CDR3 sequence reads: CASSLSGGTDTQYF. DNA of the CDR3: TGTGCCAGCAGTCTGTCGGGGGGCACAGATACGCAGTATTTT.

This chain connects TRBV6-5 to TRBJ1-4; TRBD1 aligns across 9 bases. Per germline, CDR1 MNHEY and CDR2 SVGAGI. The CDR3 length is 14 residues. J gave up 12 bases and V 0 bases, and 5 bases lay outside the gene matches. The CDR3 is CASSYSSWDRELFF. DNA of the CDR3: TGTGCCAGCAGTTACTCGAGTTGGGACAGGGAACTGTTTTTT.